This T cell receptor beta chain was observed in a study of blood T cells in healthy people across ages. Per sample, a minimum of 7 million PBMCs were isolated. The sample holds a few counts of this clonotype. CDR3 length: 16 amino acids. Germline loops: CDR1 SGHTA, CDR2 FQGNSA. V lost 0 bases to trimming and J lost 4 bases, with 13 bases between them. The use of a sample-barcoded 5' primer and a J-beta primer mix characterized a second PCR of roughly 6 to 11 cycles. TCRdb fed the 5' RACE reads into MiXCR, producing one record per CDR3 protein. Of about 560,000 distinct CDR3 sequences listed, about 27% were seen once; the top ten hold approximately 4%. The sample was also linked to a second study, of T cells of mothers and their children.

Sample: blood. The chain is built from TRBV7-2 and TRBJ2-1; D uncertain. The sequence was obtained from a boy aged 2-15 years in good health. The CDR3 loop is CASSLAPVGIYNEQFF. The CDR3 bases are TGTGCCAGCAGCTTAGCCCCCGTTGGTATTTACAATGAGCAGTTCTTC. The variable domain in full, completed from reference TRBV7-2 and TRBJ2-1, reads GAGVSQSPSNKVTEKGKDVELRCDPISGHTALYWYRQSLGQGLEFLIYFQGNSAPDKSGLPSDRFSAERTGGSVSTLTIQRTQQEDSAVYLCASSLAPVGIYNEQFFGPGTRLTVL.